This T cell receptor beta chain was captured by sequencing in a study of blood T cell repertoires in COVID-19. Background on the study: Researchers got acute and convalescent COVID-19 samples from the United States, Italy and Spain.

Seattle patients were enrolled while actively infected and followed longitudinally. The CDR3 is 13 amino acids. CDR1 is MDHEN and CDR2 is SYDVKM in the germline V gene. The V end was cut by 8 bases, the J end by 1 base, with 12 bases between. How the authors handled the data: Estimation of nucleated cell counts was performed using reference gene primer amplification. Repertoires were generated with immunoSEQ multiplex PCR, while TCRdb's copy carries only in-frame clones and drops some. D and trimming were read from the DNA, whereas the V and J calls and clone size are those reported in that table. The sample consists of 150,000 to 200,000 clones, 75% to 90% of them appearing once.

This receptor was taken from a woman in her seventies with COVID-19, enrolled during active disease. V and J are TRBV28 and TRBJ2-7; D gene uncertain. Sequenced material: peripheral blood. CDR3: CASFSQPSYEQYF. As DNA, the CDR3 is TGTGCCAGCTTTAGCCAGCCTTCCTACGAGCAGTACTTC.